The subject of this entry is one TCR beta chain. Antigen: not known. The sample comes from a study of shared clonotypes between healthy human individuals. CDR1 is SGDLS, CDR2 YYNGEE, per germline. Losses at the gene ends were 2 bases for V and 3 bases for J; bases not matched to a gene: 7. This CDR3 has 15 residues. The table came from immunoSEQ multiplex PCR; TCRdb's copy has only in-frame clones and leaves some out. This table holds 2.5 million or so clones, approximately 92% found once. Overall study findings and caveats: Blood was the only sampled material, and tissue repertoires likely differ.

This chain connects TRBV9 to TRBJ2-7; 8 positions match TRBD2. The clonotype was recovered from a man aged 18 to 35 in good health. Sequencing was done on a sample of naive CD4+ T cells sorted from blood. The subset: CD45RA+ positively selected. CDR3 protein: CASSVRSGSIYEQYF. The CDR3, as DNA: TGTGCCAGCAGCGTGAGGAGCGGGAGTATCTACGAGCAGTACTTC.